The 10 T cell receptor beta chains below all came from one sample that was sequenced in a study of blood T cell repertoires in COVID-19. Sequenced by immunoSEQ multiplex PCR; TCRdb stores in-frame clones only, minus some. The sample lists 110,000 or so clones, roughly 80% occurring once. Sequencing was performed on peripheral blood. These receptors all stem from a woman aged 35 to 49 with acute or convalescent COVID-19.

V usage is TRBV5-1 and J usage is TRBJ2-7; 12 nucleotides match TRBD1. The V gene's germline CDR1 is SGHRS and CDR2 YFSETQ. The CDR3 is 16 amino acids. V shed 4 bases and J 5 bases; nucleotides not matched to a gene: 10. CDR3 nucleotides: TGCGCCAGCAGCGGGACCGGGACAGGGGGCTACCACGAGCAGTACTTC. Translating it yields CASSGTGTGGYHEQYF.

This sequence joins TRBV19 and TRBJ2-3; 7 nucleotides line up with TRBD1. V gave up 6 bases and J gave up 0 bases; unmatched junction bases: 3. The CDR3 is 14 residues long. Germline V CDR1 and CDR2: LNHDA, SQIVND (reference sequence). The CDR3 DNA reads TGTGCCAGTAGGCCGGACAGGAGCACAGATACGCAGTATTTT. This codes for CASRPDRSTDTQYF.

This clone was detected only once. The gene calls are TRBV4-1 and TRBJ2-3, with TRBD2 matching 7 bases. Germline V gives CDR1 MGHRA, CDR2 YSYEKL. The CDR3 totals 17 residues. V gave up 4 bases and J gave up 1 base; unmatched junction bases: 11. DNA for the CDR3: TGCGCCAGCAGCCTTCAGGGTTGGGGGGGAGGCACAGATACGCAGTATTTT. Amino acids: CASSLQGWGGGTDTQYF.

J is TRBJ1-4 and V is TRBV6-2 or TRBV6-3; 9 nucleotides line up with TRBD1. The CDR3 has 13 residues. V lost 2 bases and J lost 13; bases outside the gene matches: 5. CDR1 MNHEY and CDR2 SVGEGT come from the germline V gene. The CDR3 nucleotides read TGTGCCAGCAGTTACCCGGACAGGGGAGGACTGTTTTTT. Protein: CASSYPDRGGLFF.

Comments on this clone: The same CDR3 can be traced to other DNA sequences in this sample. The gene calls are TRBV6-5 and TRBJ1-1; 10 bases fit TRBD1. J gave up 4 bases and V 7 bases, and 3 bases lay outside the gene matches. Germline assignment: CDR1 MNHEY and CDR2 SVGAGI. The length of the CDR3 is 13 residues. CDR3 DNA sequence: TGTGCCAGCATCCGGACAGGGGGCACTGAAGCTTTCTTT. This gives the protein CASIRTGGTEAFF.

The rearrangement links TRBV25-1 to TRBJ2-2; no clear D gene. The CDR3 contains 13 residues. V shed 3 bases and J shed 5 bases, with 7 bases lying between them. CDR1 is MGHDK, CDR2 SYGVNS, per germline. The CDR3 is CASSEHSTGELFF. CDR3 bases: TGTGCCAGCAGTGAGCACAGTACCGGGGAGCTGTTTTTT.

This chain links TRBV7-2 with TRBJ1-1, with unresolved D. The V end lost 1 base, the J end lost 6 bases, and 9 bases lay between the germline ends. The germline CDR1 and CDR2 sequences are SGHTA and FQGNSA. The CDR3 is 13 amino acids. This CDR3 reads CASSLGRIPEAFF. DNA of the CDR3: TGTGCCAGCAGCTTAGGGAGAATACCTGAAGCTTTCTTT.

In DNA, the CDR3 is TGTGCCAGCTCACCGAGGACAGGGGCTACAGATACGCAGTATTTT. Amino acids: CASSPRTGATDTQYF. This chain connects TRBV18 to TRBJ2-3; 9 nucleotides match TRBD1. Germline values: CDR1 KGHSH, CDR2 LQKENI. With V trimmed by 3 bases and J by 3 bases, 4 bases remained unmatched. This CDR3 has 15 residues.

V and J are TRBV6-5 and TRBJ1-6, with D maybe TRBD1 (6 bases). This CDR3 comprises 14 residues. The V gene lost 10 bases and the J gene lost 7 bases, with 17 bases spanning the gap. CDR1 MNHEY and CDR2 SVGAGI come from the germline V gene. Here the CDR3 DNA reads TGTGCCACCACGGGACACGGCTTGAATTCACCCCTCCACTTT. This codes for CATTGHGLNSPLHF.

The chain is built from TRBV11-1 and TRBJ1-1, with 7 bases lining up with TRBD1. The germline gives CDR1 SGHAT, CDR2 FQDESV (reference sequence). This CDR3 spans 15 amino acids. V lost 6 bases to trimming and J lost 0 bases; unmatched junction nucleotides: 7. The DNA of the CDR3 is TGTGCCAGCAGGGATAGGGACAGCATGAACACTGAAGCTTTCTTT. This encodes CASRDRDSMNTEAFF.